This is a list of T cell receptor beta chains from one sample in a study of cytomegalovirus exposure and HLA in healthy donors. Method: immunoSEQ multiplex PCR; TCRdb's copy keeps in-frame clones and lacks some. This table has about 160,000 clones, 80% appearing once. The source material was PBMCs. The receptors originated from a young man in good health and CMV-seropositive. Both conserved end residues are part of each CDR3. Fields, in order: V gene, D gene, clone size, J gene, CDR3 protein, CDR3 DNA. A D gene is named only where the DNA matches it firmly. Rows may omit the clone size; those that give it use once, few, many or a size class.

v_gene: TRBV7-2
d_gene: -
abundance: -
j_gene: TRBJ2-5
CDR3aa: CASSLGGVQETQYF
CDR3nt: TGTGCCAGCAGCTTAGGGGGGGTCCAAGAGACCCAGTACTTC

v_gene: TRBV12-5
d_gene: TRBD1
abundance: -
j_gene: TRBJ2-1
CDR3aa: CASGPQGQGEFF
CDR3nt: TGTGCTAGTGGTCCCCAAGGACAGGGGGAGTTCTTC

v_gene: TRBV10-3
d_gene: -
abundance: -
j_gene: TRBJ1-1
CDR3aa: CAIKAGNTEAFF
CDR3nt: TGTGCCATCAAGGCGGGGAACACTGAAGCTTTCTTT

v_gene: TRBV7-8
d_gene: -
abundance: -
j_gene: TRBJ2-3
CDR3aa: CASSTWREGADTQYF
CDR3nt: TGTGCCAGCAGCACATGGAGAGAGGGGGCAGATACGCAGTATTTT

v_gene: TRBV5-1
d_gene: -
abundance: -
j_gene: TRBJ2-1
CDR3aa: CASSLGQAYNEQFF
CDR3nt: TGCGCCAGCAGCTTGGGACAGGCCTACAATGAGCAGTTCTTC

v_gene: TRBV7-9
d_gene: -
abundance: -
j_gene: TRBJ1-2
CDR3aa: CASSLTGPNYGYTF
CDR3nt: TGTGCCAGCAGCTTGACAGGCCCAAACTATGGCTACACCTTC

v_gene: TRBV4-2
d_gene: -
abundance: -
j_gene: TRBJ2-1
CDR3aa: CASSLSGGEQFF
CDR3nt: TGTGCCAGCAGCCTTTCCGGGGGTGAGCAGTTCTTC

v_gene: TRBV9
d_gene: TRBD2
abundance: once
j_gene: TRBJ2-1
CDR3aa: CASSVPGLAGVNEQFF
CDR3nt: TGTGCCAGCAGCGTACCAGGACTAGCGGGCGTGAATGAGCAGTTCTTC

v_gene: TRBV29-1
d_gene: -
abundance: -
j_gene: TRBJ2-6
CDR3aa: CSVEGTAALGGANVLTF
CDR3nt: TGCAGCGTTGAAGGGACAGCCGCCCTCGGAGGGGCCAACGTCCTGACTTTC

v_gene: TRBV5-1
d_gene: TRBD1
abundance: -
j_gene: TRBJ2-3
CDR3aa: CASSLSGGNTDTQYF
CDR3nt: TGCGCCAGCAGCTTGTCAGGGGGCAACACAGATACGCAGTATTTT

v_gene: TRBV18
d_gene: -
abundance: -
j_gene: TRBJ2-7
CDR3aa: CASSPRPEGQYEQYF
CDR3nt: TGTGCCAGCTCACCACGACCGGAGGGCCAATACGAGCAGTACTTC

v_gene: TRBV10-2
d_gene: -
abundance: -
j_gene: TRBJ2-7
CDR3aa: CASRDPNPNLEQYF
CDR3nt: TGCGCCAGCAGAGATCCCAACCCTAACCTCGAGCAGTACTTC

v_gene: TRBV27
d_gene: -
abundance: -
j_gene: TRBJ1-4
CDR3aa: CASSVGFGMEGEKLFF
CDR3nt: TGTGCCAGCAGTGTTGGTTTCGGGATGGAGGGTGAAAAACTGTTTTTT

v_gene: TRBV11-3
d_gene: -
abundance: once
j_gene: TRBJ2-3
CDR3aa: CASSGNTGSGTDTQYF
CDR3nt: TGTGCCAGCAGCGGCAACACAGGGAGTGGCACAGATACGCAGTATTTT

v_gene: TRBV5-1
d_gene: TRBD2
abundance: once
j_gene: TRBJ2-1
CDR3aa: CASSFSAGEWNEQFF
CDR3nt: TGCGCCAGCAGCTTTTCAGCGGGAGAGTGGAATGAGCAGTTCTTC

v_gene: TRBV27
d_gene: TRBD2
abundance: -
j_gene: TRBJ2-7
CDR3aa: CASSLTSGSSYEQYF
CDR3nt: TGTGCCAGCTCCTTGACTAGCGGGAGCTCCTACGAGCAGTACTTC

v_gene: TRBV7-2
d_gene: -
abundance: -
j_gene: TRBJ1-2
CDR3aa: CASSLVGDGYTF
CDR3nt: TGTGCCAGCAGCTTAGTCGGGGATGGCTACACCTTC

v_gene: TRBV19
d_gene: -
abundance: -
j_gene: TRBJ1-4
CDR3aa: CASRTNLGEKLFF
CDR3nt: TGTGCCAGTAGGACAAACTTGGGTGAAAAACTGTTTTTT

v_gene: TRBV5-6
d_gene: TRBD2
abundance: -
j_gene: TRBJ2-1
CDR3aa: CASSFDPGLEHEQFF
CDR3nt: TGTGCCAGCAGCTTCGACCCGGGACTAGAGCATGAGCAGTTCTTC

v_gene: TRBV7-2
d_gene: TRBD1
abundance: -
j_gene: TRBJ1-5
CDR3aa: CASSLAQGDQPQHF
CDR3nt: TGTGCCAGCAGCCTAGCCCAGGGGGATCAGCCCCAGCATTTT

v_gene: TRBV6-1
d_gene: TRBD1
abundance: -
j_gene: TRBJ2-3
CDR3aa: CASSEAPSGTGYTDTQYF
CDR3nt: TGTGCCAGCAGTGAAGCACCCTCCGGGACAGGGTACACAGATACGCAGTATTTT

v_gene: TRBV30
d_gene: -
abundance: -
j_gene: TRBJ1-5
CDR3aa: CAWSVGVRNQPQHF
CDR3nt: TGTGCCTGGAGTGTAGGGGTCAGGAATCAGCCCCAGCATTTT

v_gene: TRBV19
d_gene: -
abundance: -
j_gene: TRBJ1-1
CDR3aa: CASSPNQGMNTEAFF
CDR3nt: TGTGCCAGTAGTCCCAATCAGGGCATGAACACTGAAGCTTTCTTT

v_gene: TRBV29-1
d_gene: TRBD1
abundance: -
j_gene: TRBJ2-1
CDR3aa: CSATDGTVYNEQFF
CDR3nt: TGCAGCGCAACTGACGGGACAGTTTACAATGAGCAGTTCTTC

v_gene: TRBV7-2
d_gene: TRBD2
abundance: -
j_gene: TRBJ2-7
CDR3aa: CASSIGGRRTYEQYF
CDR3nt: TGTGCCAGCAGCATCGGCGGGAGGAGAACCTACGAGCAGTACTTC

v_gene: TRBV5-8
d_gene: TRBD2
abundance: -
j_gene: TRBJ2-7
CDR3aa: CASSLPGGRAHEQYF
CDR3nt: TGTGCCAGCAGTCTCCCTGGCGGGAGGGCACACGAGCAGTACTTC

v_gene: TRBV13
d_gene: -
abundance: -
j_gene: TRBJ1-2
CDR3aa: CASSQNRLDGYTF
CDR3nt: TGTGCCAGCAGCCAGAATCGATTGGATGGCTACACCTTC

v_gene: TRBV14
d_gene: TRBD1
abundance: -
j_gene: TRBJ2-4
CDR3aa: CASSLGTGGRSAKNIQYF
CDR3nt: TGTGCCAGCAGCCTCGGGACAGGGGGCAGATCAGCCAAAAACATTCAGTACTTC

v_gene: TRBV29-1
d_gene: TRBD2
abundance: -
j_gene: TRBJ2-3
CDR3aa: CSVEDQVSGRTDTQYF
CDR3nt: TGCAGCGTTGAAGATCAGGTTAGCGGGAGAACAGATACGCAGTATTTT

v_gene: TRBV7-9
d_gene: TRBD2
abundance: -
j_gene: TRBJ2-7
CDR3aa: CASSLGGLAGEQYF
CDR3nt: TGTGCCAGCAGCTTAGGGGGACTAGCGGGAGAGCAGTACTTC

v_gene: TRBV5-5
d_gene: -
abundance: -
j_gene: TRBJ1-5
CDR3aa: CASSFTGGNQPQHF
CDR3nt: TGTGCCAGCAGCTTCACAGGTGGAAATCAGCCCCAGCATTTT

v_gene: TRBV2
d_gene: -
abundance: -
j_gene: TRBJ2-7
CDR3aa: CASQTSLPYEQYF
CDR3nt: TGTGCCAGCCAGACTAGTCTTCCCTACGAGCAGTACTTC

v_gene: TRBV7-9
d_gene: TRBD2
abundance: -
j_gene: TRBJ2-7
CDR3aa: CASSLGTSGEQYF
CDR3nt: TGTGCCAGCAGCCTAGGGACTAGTGGGGAGCAGTACTTC

v_gene: TRBV30
d_gene: -
abundance: -
j_gene: TRBJ1-1
CDR3aa: CAWSAQGRTGAFF
CDR3nt: TGTGCCTGGAGTGCCCAGGGGCGGACGGGAGCTTTCTTT

v_gene: TRBV27
d_gene: TRBD2
abundance: -
j_gene: TRBJ2-2
CDR3aa: CASKGTDLEREYLGELFF
CDR3nt: TGTGCCAGCAAAGGGACGGATTTGGAGCGGGAGTATCTCGGGGAGCTGTTTTTT

v_gene: TRBV9
d_gene: -
abundance: -
j_gene: TRBJ1-3
CDR3aa: CASSRGREGNTIYF
CDR3nt: TGTGCCAGCAGCCGAGGCAGGGAAGGAAACACCATATATTTT

v_gene: TRBV19
d_gene: TRBD1
abundance: -
j_gene: TRBJ2-1
CDR3aa: CASRRDSSYNEQFF
CDR3nt: TGTGCCAGCCGCCGGGACAGCTCCTACAATGAGCAGTTCTTC

v_gene: TRBV14
d_gene: -
abundance: -
j_gene: TRBJ1-2
CDR3aa: CASSQVYGRLDGYTF
CDR3nt: TGTGCCAGCAGCCAAGTTTACGGCAGGCTGGATGGCTACACCTTC

v_gene: TRBV6-5
d_gene: -
abundance: -
j_gene: TRBJ1-2
CDR3aa: CASSPDPGSYGYTF
CDR3nt: TGTGCCAGCAGCCCCGACCCGGGGTCTTATGGCTACACCTTC

v_gene: TRBV5-1
d_gene: -
abundance: few
j_gene: TRBJ2-3
CDR3aa: CASSLRRGLSTDTQYF
CDR3nt: TGCGCCAGCAGCTTGAGGAGGGGGCTCAGCACAGATACGCAGTATTTT

v_gene: TRBV7-9
d_gene: TRBD2
abundance: -
j_gene: TRBJ2-3
CDR3aa: CASSPQRGGGGRADTQYF
CDR3nt: TGTGCCAGCAGCCCTCAGCGGGGGGGCGGGGGGCGTGCAGATACGCAGTATTTT